The 26 T cell receptor beta chains below come from one sample, sequenced in a study of T cells after yellow fever vaccination. Via MiXCR, TCRdb re-called the 5' RACE reads, giving one row per CDR3 protein. The sample shows 200,000 to 300,000 distinct CDR3 sequences, 10% to 15% of them seen only once. The sample consisted of CD4+ T cells sorted from PBMCs, taken 45 days after the yellow fever booster vaccination. The receptors stem from a man aged 25-45 years who received the YFV17D yellow fever vaccine.

This clonotype was detected a few times. The chain recombines TRBV2 with TRBJ1-1; no reliable D call. In germline, CDR1 is SNHLY, CDR2 FYNNEI. V was trimmed by 8 bases and J by 9 bases, leaving 13 bases between them. The CDR3 loop spans 11 amino acids. Here the CDR3 DNA reads TGTGCCAGCCGAACAGATCTACAAGCTTTCTTT. Its translation is CASRTDLQAFF.

This clonotype has more than one count but fewer than ten. This chain uses TRBV20-1 with TRBJ2-7; tentatively, D is TRBD2 (6 bases). Trimming removed 3 bases at V and 6 bases at J, with 15 bases between. Looked up from germline, CDR1 is DFQATT and CDR2 is SNEGSKA (reference sequence). The CDR3 is 13 residues long. The CDR3 loop reads CSASSGGRSEQYF. DNA for the CDR3: TGCAGTGCTAGCTCAGGAGGGCGAAGCGAGCAGTACTTC.

This clonotype was seen only a few times. The chain employs TRBV28 and TRBJ2-7; perhaps TRBD1 as D (5 bases). Germline CDR1 is MDHEN and CDR2 is SYDVKM. Trimming cost V 7 bases and J 6 bases, with 19 bases left between them. The CDR3 spans 14 residues. The CDR3 DNA is TGTGCCAGCACTATGGGGCAGGGATTATTCGAGCAGTACTTC. The encoded protein is CASTMGQGLFEQYF.

V usage is TRBV12-3 or TRBV12-4 and J usage is TRBJ2-7; perhaps TRBD2 as D (5 bases). The CDR3 has 12 residues. V lost 6 bases and J lost 2, with 8 bases in between. The CDR3 region is CASRYGAYEQYF. CDR3 DNA: TGTGCCAGCAGATACGGGGCCTACGAGCAGTACTTC.

The chain combines TRBV20-1 with TRBJ1-4; 8 bases map to TRBD1. The CDR3 spans 13 residues. Germline values: CDR1 DFQATT, CDR2 SNEGSKA (reference sequence). J was trimmed by 3 bases and V by 8 bases; bases with no gene match: 5. CDR3 DNA sequence: TGCAGTCTACAGGGGGTGGCTAATGAAAAACTGTTTTTT. Its translation: CSLQGVANEKLFF.

The chain uses TRBV5-1 and TRBJ1-2, with D hard to call. Looked up from germline, CDR1 is SGHRS and CDR2 is YFSETQ. This CDR3 comprises 12 residues. V was cut by 0 bases and J by 8 bases, with 8 bases left in between. This CDR3 is CASSLGNGGYTF. The CDR3 region has the DNA TGCGCCAGCAGCTTGGGTAACGGCGGCTACACCTTC.

This clonotype has just a few counts. The chain couples TRBV20-1 to TRBJ2-7; D might be TRBD2 (5 bases). CDR3 length: 13 amino acids. The V gene lost 0 bases and the J gene lost 3 bases, with 9 bases spanning the gap. Germline V gene sequence: CDR1 DFQATT, CDR2 SNEGSKA (reference sequence). CDR3 in amino acids: CSARDLGSYEQYF. For the CDR3, the DNA is TGCAGTGCTAGAGATCTAGGGAGCTACGAGCAGTACTTC.

This clonotype was detected ten times or more. This chain connects TRBV18 to TRBJ2-5; perhaps TRBD1 as D (5 bases). V was pared by 8 bases and J by 0 bases, with 10 bases between. CDR3 length equals 13 residues. Per the germline V gene, CDR1 is KGHSH and CDR2 is LQKENI. Here the CDR3 reads CASAQAHQETQYF. The CDR3 DNA reads as TGTGCCAGCGCACAGGCTCACCAAGAGACCCAGTACTTC. The full variable domain, in which reference TRBV18 and TRBJ2-5 provide the parts outside the CDR3, is NAGVMQNPRHLVRRRGQEARLRCSPMKGHSHVYWYRQLPEEGLKFMVYLQKENIIDESGMPKERFSAEFPKEGPSILRIQQVVRGDSAAYFCASAQAHQETQYFGPGTRLLVL.

This clonotype turned up a few times. V gene TRBV7-9 combines with J gene TRBJ1-3; 7 bases are a match to TRBD1. The CDR3 is 15 residues long. V lost 4 bases to trimming and J lost 2 bases; unmatched junction nucleotides: 5. Per the germline V gene, CDR1 is SEHNR and CDR2 is FQNEAQ (reference sequence). CDR3 bases: TGTGCCAGCAGCTCAGTCGGGACAGCTGGAAACACCATATATTTT. Residues: CASSSVGTAGNTIYF.

The chain employs TRBV7-2 and TRBJ1-1, with 8 bases aligning to TRBD1. The CDR3 has 16 amino acids. V lost 0 bases and J lost 8; bases outside the gene matches: 11. Germline values: CDR1 SGHTA, CDR2 FQGNSA. The CDR3 region is CASSLAAGGVGPEAFF. The DNA of the CDR3 is TGTGCCAGCAGCTTAGCGGCAGGGGGCGTCGGCCCCGAAGCTTTCTTT.

This rearrangement joins TRBV7-2 to TRBJ2-3, with D unresolved. Germline loops: CDR1 SGHTA, CDR2 FQGNSA. The V end was cut by 5 bases, the J end by 2 bases, with 8 bases between. CDR3 length: 13 amino acids. Here the CDR3 reads CASSPRNTDTQYF. The CDR3 DNA reads as TGTGCCAGCAGCCCCAGAAACACAGATACGCAGTATTTT.

The chain couples TRBV10-3 to TRBJ1-4; D unresolved. V was clipped by 6 bases and J by 0 bases, with 5 bases between them. From germline, CDR1 is ENHRY and CDR2 SYGVKD. This CDR3 contains 13 residues. CDR3 residues: CAISGTTNEKLFF. The CDR3 DNA reads TGTGCCATCAGCGGGACAACTAATGAAAAACTGTTTTTT.

The CDR3 bases are TGTGCCAGCAGCTTATTTGCTGGGAGGGCAGATACGCAGTATTTT. Encoded protein: CASSLFAGRADTQYF. This rearrangement joins TRBV7-3 to TRBJ2-3; 7 nucleotides align to TRBD2. The CDR3 totals 15 residues. Per germline, CDR1 SGHTA and CDR2 FQGTGA. V was clipped by 2 bases and J by 4 bases; unmatched bases: 6.

The chain couples TRBV6-5 to TRBJ2-5, with TRBD2 matching over 9 bases. Germline CDR1 is MNHEY and CDR2 is SVGAGI. The CDR3 runs 12 residues. J gave up 6 bases and V 10 bases, and 6 bases lay outside the gene matches. The CDR3 loop is CATNSGSKTQYF. The DNA of the CDR3 is TGTGCCACCAATAGCGGGAGCAAGACCCAGTACTTC.

J is TRBJ2-5 and V is TRBV7-2, with 7 nucleotides matching TRBD2. This CDR3 is built from 15 residues. Trimming at V came to 4 bases and at J to 8 bases, leaving 13 bases not matched to a gene. The germline CDR1 and CDR2 sequences are SGHTA and FQGNSA. The CDR3 DNA sequence: TGTGCCAGCAGCTACCAGGGCGGGAGAGGGGATACCCAGTACTTC. Encoded protein: CASSYQGGRGDTQYF.

The gene calls are TRBV25-1 and TRBJ2-4; tentatively, D is TRBD2 (7 bases). Germline CDR1 is MGHDK and CDR2 is SYGVNS. V gave up 4 bases and J gave up 9 bases, with 13 bases separating them. The CDR3 loop spans 13 amino acids. The CDR3 DNA reads as TGTGCCAGCAGTGGCCTGAGGGGGGGCATTCAGTACTTC. Encoded protein: CASSGLRGGIQYF.

This chain connects TRBV14 to TRBJ1-4; D is ambiguous. The CDR3 runs to 11 residues. Germline CDR1 reads SGHDN; CDR2 reads FVKESK. Trimming stripped 3 bases from V and 4 bases from J, with 0 bases between. The CDR3 here is CASSHNEKLFF. Here the CDR3 DNA reads TGTGCCAGCAGCCATAATGAAAAACTGTTTTTT.

This clonotype was counted between two and nine times. The gene calls are TRBV27 and TRBJ2-7; D call uncertain. Germline V lookup: CDR1 MNHEY, CDR2 SMNVEV (reference sequence). The CDR3 is 13 residues long. Trimming cost V 5 bases and J 3 bases, with 11 bases left between them. As DNA, the CDR3 is TGTGCCAGCAGTCGGTCGGGTTACTACGAGCAGTACTTC. Protein: CASSRSGYYEQYF.

This clonotype has more than one count but fewer than ten. The genes are TRBV5-1 and TRBJ2-1; D gene ambiguous. Trimming shortened V by 2 bases and J by 8 bases, and 8 bases separated the two germline ends. Germline CDR1 SGHRS, CDR2 YFSETQ. The CDR3 spans 12 residues. The CDR3 reads CASSLGGHEQFF. The CDR3 DNA reads TGCGCCAGCAGCTTAGGCGGACATGAGCAGTTCTTC. Full variable domain (remainder filled in from reference TRBV5-1 and TRBJ2-1): KAGVTQTPRYLIKTRGQQVTLSCSPISGHRSVSWYQQTPGQGLQFLFEYFSETQRNKGNFPGRFSGRQFSNSRSEMNVSTLELGDSALYLCASSLGGHEQFFGPGTRLTVL.

Turning to this clonotype: The conserved phenylalanine or tryptophan normally closing the CDR3 is absent here, so this likely arose from a read error. CDR3 bases: TGCAGCGTTGGTGGTGGCTCCATCACAGATACGCAGTATTAT. This sequence encodes CSVGGGSITDTQYY. V is TRBV29-1 and J is TRBJ2-3; unclear D gene. CDR3 length: 14 residues. Germline-derived CDR1 and CDR2 are SQVTM and ANQGSEA. V shed 4 bases and J shed 2 bases, with 13 bases lying between them.

This clonotype was seen a single time. This chain joins TRBV2 and TRBJ2-1, with 7 bases lining up with TRBD2. This CDR3 comprises 16 residues. Germline lookup yields CDR1 SNHLY and CDR2 FYNNEI. The V and J ends lost 10 bases and 0 bases, in that order; junction bases with no gene match: 12. CDR3 nucleotide sequence: TGTGCCACGCATCTTAGCGGGCCGAGCTCCTACAATGAGCAGTTCTTC. The encoded protein is CATHLSGPSSYNEQFF.

This clonotype was seen only a few times. The J gene is TRBJ2-1, the V gene TRBV5-1; maybe TRBD1 (6 bases). There are 13 residues in the CDR3. CDR1 is SGHRS, CDR2 YFSETQ, per germline. V was shortened by 4 bases and J by 2 bases, with 7 bases between the two germline ends. The CDR3: CASSQGPYNEQFF. As DNA, the CDR3 is TGCGCCAGCAGCCAGGGGCCCTACAATGAGCAGTTCTTC.

This clonotype was counted only a few times. V is TRBV15 and J is TRBJ2-7; 7 positions agree with TRBD1. The V gene end was trimmed by 5 bases and the J gene end by 2 bases; junction bases not matched to a gene: 12. The CDR3 contains 16 residues. Germline V gene lookup returns CDR1 LNHNV and CDR2 YYDKDF (reference sequence). In DNA, the CDR3 is TGTGCCACCAGCCGCCGTTCGACAGGGCTAGCCTACGAGCAGTACTTC. Translation: CATSRRSTGLAYEQYF.

Only a few counts were recorded for this clonotype. The chain has TRBV29-1 and TRBJ2-1; possibly TRBD2 for D (6 bases). With 7 bases removed from V and 0 bases from J, the gap between germline ends came to 13 bases. The CDR3 consists of 14 residues. Per germline, CDR1 SQVTM and CDR2 ANQGSEA. The CDR3 bases are TGCAGCGCCAGTTTGGGGGGCTCCTACAATGAGCAGTTCTTC. It yields the protein CSASLGGSYNEQFF.

The chain combines TRBV18 with TRBJ2-1, with D possibly called TRBD1 or TRBD2 (5 bases each). CDR1 and CDR2 from the germline V gene are KGHSH and LQKENI. The CDR3 totals 15 residues. V shed 3 bases and J shed 4 bases, with 13 bases lying between them. CDR3 sequence (DNA): TGTGCCAGCTCACCTGGGGGTAAGGTTTACAATGAGCAGTTCTTC. Translated, it gives CASSPGGKVYNEQFF.

The chain combines TRBV7-6 with TRBJ2-5; 7 nucleotides line up with TRBD1. V trimming: 5 bases; J trimming: 0 bases; junction bases outside the gene matches: 6. From germline, CDR1 is SGHVS and CDR2 FNYEAQ. The length of the CDR3 is 15 residues. The CDR3 DNA follows: TGTGCCAGCAGCCTGGGACAGCGATACCAAGAGACCCAGTACTTC. This sequence encodes CASSLGQRYQETQYF.